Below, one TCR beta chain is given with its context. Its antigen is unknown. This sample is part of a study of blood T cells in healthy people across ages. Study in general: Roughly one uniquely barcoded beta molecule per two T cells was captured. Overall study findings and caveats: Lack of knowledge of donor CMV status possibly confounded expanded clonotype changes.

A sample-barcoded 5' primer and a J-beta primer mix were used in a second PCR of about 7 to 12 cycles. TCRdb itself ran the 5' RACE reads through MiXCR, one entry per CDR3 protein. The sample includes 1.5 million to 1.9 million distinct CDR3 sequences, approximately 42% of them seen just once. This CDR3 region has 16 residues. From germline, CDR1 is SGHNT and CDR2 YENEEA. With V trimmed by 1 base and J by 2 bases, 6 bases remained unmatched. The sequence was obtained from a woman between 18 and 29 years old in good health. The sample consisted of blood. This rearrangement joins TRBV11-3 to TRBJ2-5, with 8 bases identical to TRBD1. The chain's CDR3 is CASSLGDRTLQETQYF. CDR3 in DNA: TGTGCCAGCAGCTTAGGGGACAGGACCCTACAAGAGACCCAGTACTTC.